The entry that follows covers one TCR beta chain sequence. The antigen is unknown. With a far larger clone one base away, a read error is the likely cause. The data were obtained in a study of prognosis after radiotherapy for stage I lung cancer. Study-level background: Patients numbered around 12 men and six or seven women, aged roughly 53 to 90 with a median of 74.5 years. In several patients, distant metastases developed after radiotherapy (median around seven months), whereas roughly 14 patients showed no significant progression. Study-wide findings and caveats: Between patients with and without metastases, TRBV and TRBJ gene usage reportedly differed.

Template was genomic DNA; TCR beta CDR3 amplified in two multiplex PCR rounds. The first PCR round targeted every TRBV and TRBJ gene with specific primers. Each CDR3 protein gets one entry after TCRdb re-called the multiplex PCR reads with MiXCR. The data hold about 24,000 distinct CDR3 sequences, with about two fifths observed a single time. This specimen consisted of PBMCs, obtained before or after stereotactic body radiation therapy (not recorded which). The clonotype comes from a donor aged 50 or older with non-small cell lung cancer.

This chain's CDR3 is CASTSGGTEAFF. CDR3 sequence (DNA): TGTGCCAGCACCTCGGGGGGCACTGAAGCTTTCTTT. The chain is built from TRBV27 and TRBJ1-1; maybe TRBD1 (5 bases). V was pared by 7 bases and J by 4 bases, with 10 bases between. CDR3 length: 12 amino acids. CDR1 is MNHEY, CDR2 SMNVEV, per germline (reference sequence).